A selection of T cell receptor beta chains follows, all from one sample in a study of shared clonotypes between healthy human individuals. Clones were sequenced by immunoSEQ multiplex PCR, and TCRdb holds only the in-frame ones, with some missing. The table has 2 million or so clones, 95% seen once. Sequencing was done on a sample of naive CD4+ T cells sorted from blood. The receptor set was obtained from a man aged 18 to 30 in good health. Both conserved end residues are trimmed from each CDR3. Not all rows give a size; the values are once, few, many and, for expanded clones, a class.

length | V | size | CDR3
12 | TRBV2 | - | ASSSHSLSYEQY
15 | TRBV5-1 | - | ASSLAVRPISYNEQF
10 | TRBV10-3 | - | AISETPYGYT
13 | TRBV5-4 | - | ASSTTSGSFHEQY
13 | TRBV7-3 | - | ASSSAGGPTDTQY
11 | TRBV7-3 | - | ASSPTWVDTQY
11 | TRBV5-1 | - | ASSGSQSTEQY
10 | TRBV6-1 | once | ASSETLGTQY
11 | TRBV27 | - | ASNEGPSYEQY
14 | TRBV7-2 | - | ASSLTSGGSYNEQF
12 | TRBV28 | - | ASSTQSSSRGYT
14 | TRBV5-1 | - | ASSSVGTGVGNEQF
11 | TRBV28 | - | ASSSRMNTEAF
10 | TRBV5-6 | - | ASSPGTGEAF